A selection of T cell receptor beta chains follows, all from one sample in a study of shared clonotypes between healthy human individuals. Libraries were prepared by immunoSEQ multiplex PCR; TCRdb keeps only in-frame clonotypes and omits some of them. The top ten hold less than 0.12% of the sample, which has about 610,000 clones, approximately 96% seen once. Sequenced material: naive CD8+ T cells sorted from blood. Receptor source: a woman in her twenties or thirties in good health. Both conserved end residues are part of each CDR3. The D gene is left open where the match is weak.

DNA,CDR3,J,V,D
TGTGCCAGCAGTTTGACACAGGGTGGCCACGAGCAGTACTTC,CASSLTQGGHEQYF,TRBJ2-7,TRBV28,NA
TGTGCCAGCAGCGTAGGGACAGGCCTCTCCTACGAGCAGTACTTC,CASSVGTGLSYEQYF,TRBJ2-7,TRBV9,TRBD1
TGTGCCAGTAGTCAAGGACAGGGTGGCTCCTACGAGCAGTACTTC,CASSQGQGGSYEQYF,TRBJ2-7,TRBV19,TRBD1
TGTGCCAGCAGTCCTCCGGGGCAGTGGGGCTACACCTTC,CASSPPGQWGYTF,TRBJ1-2,TRBV28,NA
TGTGCCAGCAGTCTGGACAGGTCTGAGACCCAGTACTTC,CASSLDRSETQYF,TRBJ2-5,TRBV27,TRBD1
TGTGCCAGCAGCCATAACCTCTACGGGACTTTCTCCATCAATGAGCAGTTCTTC,CASSHNLYGTFSINEQFF,TRBJ2-1,TRBV7-9,NA
TGTGCCACCAGCAGAAGACAGGGGCCTAACTATGGCTACACCTTC,CATSRRQGPNYGYTF,TRBJ1-2,TRBV15,TRBD1
TGTGCCAGCAGCTTAGATGAAAAACTGTTTTTT,CASSLDEKLFF,TRBJ1-4,TRBV11-2,NA
TGTGCCAGCAGTGAAGAAGGGCGAACAATCTCTAACTATGGCTACACCTTC,CASSEEGRTISNYGYTF,TRBJ1-2,TRBV2,NA
TGCGCCAGCACATTATCCCCCGGACAGAGAAACTATGGCTACACCTTC,CASTLSPGQRNYGYTF,TRBJ1-2,TRBV5-1,NA